These 20 T cell receptor beta chains came from one sample sequenced in a study of T cell responses to AZD1222 COVID-19 vaccine. Here immunoSEQ multiplex PCR was the method, and the copy in TCRdb shows in-frame clones only, minus some. The repertoire holds some 63,000 clones, with approximately 82% as singletons. The sample consisted of peripheral blood, taken on day 0 of AZD1222 vaccination. The source of these receptors is an adult in good health.

This clone was observed a few times. The V gene is TRBV6-1, the J gene TRBJ2-5; D is unresolved. V was clipped by 2 bases and J by 5 bases, with 9 bases between them. Germline CDR1 reads MNHNS; CDR2 reads SASEGT. This CDR3 is 13 amino acids long. The CDR3 here is CASSEIRKETQYF. The CDR3 DNA sequence: TGTGCCAGCAGTGAAATCCGAAAGGAGACCCAGTACTTC.

The chain uses TRBV5-1 and TRBJ2-1; D ambiguous. Looked up from germline, CDR1 is SGHRS and CDR2 is YFSETQ. V shed 4 bases and J shed 7 bases, with 9 bases lying between them. CDR3 length equals 12 residues. In DNA, the CDR3 is TGCGCCAGCAGCCAACGACCTAATGAGCAGTTCTTC. Translation: CASSQRPNEQFF.

The V call is TRBV24-1, the J call TRBJ2-1; D is possibly TRBD1 or TRBD2 (5 bases each). Per the germline V gene, CDR1 is KGHDR and CDR2 is SFDVKD. Trimming removed 9 bases at V and 6 bases at J, with 14 bases between. CDR3 length: 13 residues. Here the CDR3 reads CATSVGTTNEQFF. The CDR3, as DNA: TGTGCCACCTCTGTAGGGACCACCAATGAGCAGTTCTTC.

This chain uses TRBV4-2 with TRBJ2-1, with D possibly being TRBD1 (6 bases). The CDR3 covers 17 residues. CDR1 is LGHNA and CDR2 is YNFKEQ in the germline V gene. V lost 1 base, J lost 7 bases, and 20 bases lay in between. The CDR3 sequence: CASSQAGAGTSRNEQFF. The DNA of the CDR3 is TGTGCCAGCAGCCAAGCAGGGGCGGGTACCTCAAGAAATGAGCAGTTCTTC.

The rearrangement joins TRBV4-1 to TRBJ1-4, with D possibly TRBD1 on 5 matching bases. Germline V gives CDR1 MGHRA, CDR2 YSYEKL. The CDR3 runs 15 residues. The V end lost 0 bases, the J end lost 3 bases, and 8 bases lay between the germline ends. The CDR3 spells CASSQDQGANEKLFF. The CDR3 nucleotides are TGCGCCAGCAGCCAAGATCAAGGGGCTAATGAAAAACTGTTTTTT.

The rearrangement uses TRBV4-3 and TRBJ1-4, with D possibly TRBD1 on 6 matching bases. The CDR3 loop spans 16 amino acids. The germline V and J ends were trimmed by 2 bases and 7 bases, with 17 bases remaining between them. Per the germline V gene, CDR1 is LGHNA and CDR2 is YSLEER. The CDR3 coding sequence is TGCGCCAGCAGCCAATTATTACAGGGTGAAGGTGAAAAACTGTTTTTT. It encodes CASSQLLQGEGEKLFF.

The chain couples TRBV6-2 or TRBV6-3 to TRBJ1-2; D remains ambiguous. Germline V gives CDR1 MNHEY, CDR2 SVGEGT. The CDR3 contains 14 residues. Trimming left V 6 bases short and J 2 bases short, with 13 bases between. CDR3 in DNA: TGTGCCAGCAGCTTCGGGCAGGCGAACTATGGCTACACCTTC. Its protein product is CASSFGQANYGYTF.

The chain recombines TRBV7-3 with TRBJ1-2, with 10 nucleotides matching TRBD1. The CDR3 consists of 16 residues. V dropped 3 bases and J dropped 6; count of bases not matched to a gene: 10. Per the germline V gene, CDR1 is SGHTA and CDR2 is FQGTGA. The CDR3 loop reads CASSLMGQGLSDGYTF. Written as DNA, the CDR3 is TGTGCCAGCAGCTTGATGGGACAGGGGCTAAGTGATGGCTACACCTTC.

This rearrangement joins TRBV27 to TRBJ1-6; 7 bases are a match to TRBD1. The CDR3 has 14 residues. CDR1 and CDR2 from the germline V gene are MNHEY and SMNVEV (reference sequence). The V segment lost 4 bases and the J segment 6 bases; nucleotides outside the gene matches: 3. The CDR3 nucleotides read TGTGCCAGCAGTTCCGGGACAGCTAATTCACCCCTCCACTTT. It encodes CASSSGTANSPLHF.

On this clone: The same CDR3 also results from other DNA sequences found in this sample. The chain joins TRBV7-9 to TRBJ1-5; D perhaps matches TRBD1 (5 bases). The CDR3 has 14 residues. V gave up 5 bases and J gave up 2 bases, with 10 bases separating them. CDR1 is SEHNR, CDR2 FQNEAQ, per germline (reference sequence). As DNA, the CDR3 is TGTGCCAGCAGCCCCGGGACGGGCAATCAGCCCCAGCATTTT. The encoded protein is CASSPGTGNQPQHF. Full variable domain (rest looked up from reference TRBV7-9 and TRBJ1-5): DTGVSQNPRHKITKRGQNVTFRCDPISEHNRLYWYRQTLGQGPEFLTYFQNEAQLEKSRLLSDRFSAERPKGSFSTLEIQRTEQGDSAMYLCASSPGTGNQPQHFGDGTRLSIL.

CDR3: CASSKWGADRVSMNTEAFF. For the CDR3, the DNA is TGTGCCAGCAGCAAATGGGGGGCGGACAGGGTATCGATGAACACTGAAGCTTTCTTT. This chain uses TRBV21-1 with TRBJ1-1; no check of the table's D call, TRBD1, against the DNA was made. TRBV21-1 is a known pseudogene. The CDR3 has 19 amino acids.

Remarks on this clone: Other DNA sequences of this sample code for an identical CDR3. The V gene is TRBV29-1, the J gene TRBJ1-2, with D possibly TRBD1 on 5 matching bases. The V end was cut by 2 bases, the J end by 2 bases, with 9 bases between. The CDR3 totals 13 residues. The germline V gene has CDR1 SQVTM and CDR2 ANQGSEA. The CDR3 nucleotides read TGCAGCGTTGAAACCAGGGTAAACTATGGCTACACCTTC. It is translated as CSVETRVNYGYTF.

This clone has a handful of counts. The J gene is TRBJ1-5, the V gene TRBV6-5; TRBD1 is a possible D gene (5 bases). This CDR3 is built from 15 residues. Germline loops: CDR1 MNHEY, CDR2 SVGAGI. V lost 2 bases, J lost 5 bases, and 13 bases lay in between. CDR3 protein: CASSYRPQGHQPQHF. CDR3 DNA sequence: TGTGCCAGCAGTTACCGACCGCAGGGTCATCAGCCCCAGCATTTT.

The rearrangement joins TRBV4-3 to TRBJ2-2; D is uncertain. Germline V lookup: CDR1 LGHNA, CDR2 YSLEER. This CDR3 has 16 residues. Trimming took 0 bases from V and 4 from J, leaving 12 bases between them. CDR3 bases: TGCGCCAGCAGCCAAGAAAGAGGTTGGGGCACCGGGGAGCTGTTTTTT. Its protein is CASSQERGWGTGELFF.

This clone was seen a single time. This chain connects TRBV7-8 to TRBJ1-2, with 8 bases matching TRBD1. CDR1 SGHVS and CDR2 FQNEAQ come from the germline V gene. V shed 0 bases, J shed 11 bases, and the junction held 11 bases outside the gene matches. The CDR3 consists of 15 residues. The CDR3 sequence is CASSLASGGVAGYTF. The DNA of the CDR3 is TGTGCCAGCAGCTTAGCCTCAGGGGGCGTTGCGGGATACACCTTC.

The chain is built from TRBV5-1 and TRBJ2-1; TRBD2 matches at 8 bases. V shed 4 bases, J shed 6 bases, and the junction held 9 bases outside the gene matches. This CDR3 spans 15 amino acids. CDR1 and CDR2 (germline): SGHRS, YFSETQ. CDR3 nucleotide sequence: TGCGCCAGCAGCCTAAGGGGACTAGAAGGCAATGAGCAGTTCTTC. Translating it yields CASSLRGLEGNEQFF. The full variable domain, its missing parts supplied by reference TRBV5-1 and TRBJ2-1, is KAGVTQTPRYLIKTRGQQVTLSCSPISGHRSVSWYQQTPGQGLQFLFEYFSETQRNKGNFPGRFSGRQFSNSRSEMNVSTLELGDSALYLCASSLRGLEGNEQFFGPGTRLTVL.

The chain combines TRBV10-3 with TRBJ2-7; 12 bases agree with TRBD2. The CDR3 totals 13 residues. The V segment lost 10 bases and the J segment 2 bases; nucleotides outside the gene matches: 3. Germline V gene sequence: CDR1 ENHRY, CDR2 SYGVKD. The CDR3 reads CATRTSGTYEQYF. The DNA for the CDR3 is TGTGCCACCCGGACTAGCGGGACCTACGAGCAGTACTTC.

This chain links TRBV24-1 with TRBJ2-1; D tentatively reads TRBD1 or TRBD2 (6 bases each). V was pared by 1 base and J by 5 bases, with 14 bases between. CDR1 and CDR2 from the germline V gene are KGHDR and SFDVKD. The CDR3 is 16 residues long. Written as DNA, the CDR3 is TGTGCCACCAGTGATTTCCGCGGGACACTTAACAATGAGCAGTTCTTC. It codes for CATSDFRGTLNNEQFF.

The chain is built from TRBV6-5 and TRBJ1-2; D is unclear. Germline CDR1 reads MNHEY; CDR2 reads SVGAGI. This CDR3 is built from 14 residues. Trimming took 2 bases from V and 2 from J, leaving 9 bases between them. CDR3 sequence reads: CASSYGPRNYGYTF. CDR3 bases: TGTGCCAGCAGTTACGGGCCGCGGAACTATGGCTACACCTTC.

V is TRBV11-2 and J is TRBJ1-6; D perhaps matches TRBD1 (5 bases). The CDR3 consists of 16 residues. Germline V CDR1 and CDR2: SGHAT, FQNNGV. V shed 0 bases and J shed 3 bases, with 9 bases lying between them. CDR3 nucleotides: TGTGCCAGCAGCTTAGATGGGACTAACTATAATTCACCCCTCCACTTT. Translating gives CASSLDGTNYNSPLHF.